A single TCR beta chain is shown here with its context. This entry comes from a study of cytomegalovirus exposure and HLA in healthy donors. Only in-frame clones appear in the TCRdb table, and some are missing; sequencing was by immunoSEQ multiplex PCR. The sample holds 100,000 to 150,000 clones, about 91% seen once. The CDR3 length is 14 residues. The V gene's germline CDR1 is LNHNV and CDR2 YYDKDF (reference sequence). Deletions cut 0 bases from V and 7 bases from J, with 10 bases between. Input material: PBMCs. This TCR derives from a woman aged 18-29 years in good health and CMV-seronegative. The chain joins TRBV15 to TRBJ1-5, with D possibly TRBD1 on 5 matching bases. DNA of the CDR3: TGTGCCACCAGCAGAGATGATTGGGGCCAGCCCCAGCATTTT. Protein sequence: CATSRDDWGQPQHF.